This T cell receptor beta chain was identified during a study of blood T cell repertoires in COVID-19 (TCRdb year 2020). For the study in its entirety: Collaborator samples came from the United States, Italy and Spain and covered acute and convalescent phases of COVID-19. The prospective study material was composed of cDNA or gDNA derived from T cells, B-cell-depleted T cells, or PBMCs. Deeply sampled blood TCRbeta repertoires from subjects exposed to, actively infected with, or recovered from COVID-19 were included in the dataset. The repertoires were made available in a free public database intended to serve as a resource for research on the immune response to SARS-CoV-2. Samples were obtained from the ongoing ImmuneRACE study (first 160 participants) and from 950 to 1,500 subjects provided by 6 global collaborators. A de-identified subject ID, COVID-19 status, age in years and sex were almost always included in the sample metadata. Where HLA class I and class II types were available, the types were taken from metadata supplied by the sample provider, not from assay-based typing. Summary of the overall study and its limitations: The quantity of clinical and demographic metadata differed by source and by participant and was supplied without curation.

The collaborating institutions used their own protocols to collect whole blood in K2EDTA tubes. For TCRbeta analysis, collaborators shipped samples in one of three forms: frozen whole blood, isolated PBMCs, or DNA extracted from either of those sample types. This clone is a singleton in its sample. No antigen is known for it. Base qualities were left out, and no much larger clone turns up one base away. There are 16 amino acids in the CDR3, from cysteine to phenylalanine inclusive. Left in the record is the CDR3 DNA by itself, 48 bases read in frame from the first base. The germline V gene sets CDR1 to MNHEY and CDR2 to SVGEGT. V is cut back by 0 bases and J by 6 bases, with 7 bases in the junction unmatched. TCRbeta CDR3 regions were amplified from genomic DNA by means of the immunoSEQ Assay, a bias-controlled multiplex PCR. In the authors' own workflow: The number of nucleated cells in each sample was estimated by amplification of reference gene primers within the assay. To quantify the absolute abundance of each unique TCRbeta CDR3 rearrangement, sequence reads were collapsed and filtered. Productive Simpson clonality was computed per sample as the square root of Simpson's diversity index over productive rearrangements. What TCRdb holds here is the immuneACCESS table cut down to in-frame rearrangements. Part of the clones is not present; checked against another copy, under half of the missing clones reflect an unresolved V gene, and the others are unexplained. That table gives V, J and clone size, and the DNA gave D and trimming. This sample is represented by under 200,000 clones; 88% of them were singletons. The ten most abundant clones make up around 1.9% of the sample.

This TCR came from a man between 65 and 79 years old with active or convalescent COVID-19. The sample was peripheral blood. The V gene is TRBV6-2 or TRBV6-3 and the J gene is TRBJ2-5; 10 of the junction bases match TRBD1. For the CDR3, the sequence is CASSYSTGGLGQTQYF. The DNA sequence reads TGTGCCAGCAGTTACTCGACAGGGGGCCTTGGTCAGACCCAGTACTTC.